A single sample is the source of the 27 T cell receptor beta chains below, sequenced in a study of T cells after yellow fever vaccination. TCRdb recomputed calls from the 5' RACE reads with MiXCR, one row per CDR3 protein. The repertoire has about 360,000 distinct CDR3 sequences, around 6.5% of them found once; the top ten carry around 16%. This sample comprised PBMCs, obtained 5 days after the yellow fever booster vaccination. The receptors derive from a man under 40 who received the YFV17D yellow fever vaccine.

The V and J genes are TRBV7-2 and TRBJ2-2; TRBD2 might be the D (6 bases). Trimming stripped 8 bases from V and 0 bases from J, with 10 bases between. The CDR3 sequence is 14 residues long. The germline CDR1 and CDR2 sequences are SGHTA and FQGNSA. CDR3 DNA: TGTGCCAGCGCTAGCGAGCCGAACACCGGGGAGCTGTTTTTT. This sequence encodes CASASEPNTGELFF.

In this sample, this clonotype turned up a few times. This sequence joins TRBV7-9 and TRBJ2-5; TRBD1 agrees at 7 bases. In germline, CDR1 is SEHNR, CDR2 FQNEAQ (reference sequence). CDR3 length: 16 residues. The junction had 13 bases not matched to a gene; V was cut back by 5 bases and J by 4 bases. The CDR3 DNA is TGTGCCAGCAGCCAGGGGACAGATCACCGTGGAGAGACCCAGTACTTC. Protein: CASSQGTDHRGETQYF.

The sample holds many counts of this clonotype. The chain carries TRBV27 and TRBJ2-2; the D gene is possibly TRBD2 (5 bases). Trimming left V 5 bases short and J 1 base short, with 23 bases between. The V gene's germline CDR1 is MNHEY and CDR2 SMNVEV (reference sequence). This CDR3 region has 19 residues. CDR3 DNA: TGTGCCAGCAGTCTGTTCTCCGGAGGAGGCGGGCGGAACACCGGGGAGCTGTTTTTT. Translating gives CASSLFSGGGGRNTGELFF.

This clonotype appeared many times. The chain links TRBV6-5 to TRBJ2-1; possibly TRBD2 for D (6 bases). The CDR3 runs 14 residues. Trimming pared 3 bases from V and 13 bases from J, leaving 19 bases between. Germline CDR1 MNHEY, CDR2 SVGAGI. For the CDR3, the DNA is TGTGCCAGCAGTTATACGGGGCCCTCGGAGGGCCAGTTCTTC. This gives the protein CASSYTGPSEGQFF.

This clonotype came up a few times. V usage is TRBV18 and J usage is TRBJ2-1; the match to TRBD2 covers 13 bases. The trim removed 5 bases at V and 6 bases at J, leaving 7 bases unmatched. The germline CDR1 and CDR2 sequences are KGHSH and LQKENI. The CDR3 is 16 residues long. CDR3 in amino acids: CASSAGTSGTGNEQFF. The CDR3 DNA follows: TGTGCCAGCTCAGCAGGGACTAGCGGGACCGGCAATGAGCAGTTCTTC. Complete variable domain (other parts from reference TRBV18 and TRBJ2-1): NAGVMQNPRHLVRRRGQEARLRCSPMKGHSHVYWYRQLPEEGLKFMVYLQKENIIDESGMPKERFSAEFPKEGPSILRIQQVVRGDSAAYFCASSAGTSGTGNEQFFGPGTRLTVL.

The table lists this clonotype with a few counts. The chain couples TRBV7-9 to TRBJ1-6; D ambiguous. CDR3 size: 15 residues. V shed 5 bases and J shed 1 base, with 9 bases lying between them. From germline, CDR1 is SEHNR and CDR2 FQNEAQ (reference sequence). The chain's CDR3 is CASSPEGSYNSPLHF. For the CDR3, the DNA is TGTGCCAGCAGCCCCGAGGGATCCTATAATTCACCCCTCCACTTT.

The chain uses TRBV5-1 and TRBJ2-1; 8 positions agree with TRBD1. The CDR3 contains 14 residues. V lost 7 bases to trimming and J lost 3 bases; unmatched junction nucleotides: 6. Germline CDR1 and CDR2: SGHRS and YFSETQ. The CDR3 DNA is TGCGCCAGCGTCCGGGACAGGAGCTACAATGAGCAGTTCTTC. Protein product: CASVRDRSYNEQFF. The entire variable domain, with the rest obtained from reference TRBV5-1 and TRBJ2-1, is as follows: KAGVTQTPRYLIKTRGQQVTLSCSPISGHRSVSWYQQTPGQGLQFLFEYFSETQRNKGNFPGRFSGRQFSNSRSEMNVSTLELGDSALYLCASVRDRSYNEQFFGPGTRLTVL.

This clonotype was detected many times. This chain connects TRBV20-1 to TRBJ2-7, with a weak D call TRBD1 (5 bases). CDR1 is DFQATT, CDR2 SNEGSKA, per germline (reference sequence). With 6 bases removed from V and 3 bases from J, the gap between germline ends came to 9 bases. This CDR3 is 11 amino acids long. CDR3 nucleotide sequence: TGCAGTGCCCGACAGTACTACGAGCAGTACTTC. Translated, it gives CSARQYYEQYF.

This clonotype was seen a few times. The chain links TRBV27 to TRBJ1-5; TRBD1 is a possible D gene (6 bases). The CDR3 has 17 residues. Trimming pared 3 bases from V and 3 bases from J, leaving 18 bases between. The germline V gene has CDR1 MNHEY and CDR2 SMNVEV (reference sequence). The CDR3 region is CASSFGGSRYTNQPQHF. CDR3 bases: TGTGCCAGCAGTTTTGGGGGCTCGCGTTATACCAATCAGCCCCAGCATTTT.

CDR3 nucleotides: TGCGCCAGCAGCTTTCCGGGAGCTGGGGAGCTGTTTTTT. The encoded protein is CASSFPGAGELFF. The rearrangement joins TRBV5-1 to TRBJ2-2; the D gene is possibly TRBD2 (6 bases). V was clipped by 2 bases and J by 8 bases, with 10 bases between them. The germline V gene encodes CDR1 SGHRS and CDR2 YFSETQ. The CDR3 runs to 13 residues.

The CDR3 region has the DNA TGTGCCATCAGTGATCGGGGCGGGGAGACCCAGTACTTC. This codes for CAISDRGGETQYF. V usage is TRBV10-3 and J usage is TRBJ2-5; either TRBD1 or TRBD2 may fit D (5 bases each). V was shortened by 3 bases and J by 5 bases, with 10 bases between the two germline ends. From germline, CDR1 is ENHRY and CDR2 SYGVKD. The CDR3 covers 13 residues.

This clonotype was found a few times. The rearrangement joins TRBV28 to TRBJ2-2; 9 bases match TRBD2. The length of the CDR3 is 17 residues. V was pared by 3 bases and J by 0 bases, with 5 bases of the junction left unmatched. Germline CDR1 is MDHEN and CDR2 is SYDVKM. The CDR3 protein is CASSFAGGIANTGELFF. CDR3 DNA sequence: TGTGCCAGCAGTTTTGCGGGAGGGATCGCGAACACCGGGGAGCTGTTTTTT.

V usage is TRBV14 and J usage is TRBJ2-7, with 8 positions matching TRBD1. Losses at the gene ends were 2 bases for V and 2 bases for J; bases not matched to a gene: 11. CDR3 size: 17 residues. CDR1 and CDR2 (germline): SGHDN, FVKESK. This CDR3 is CASSQYIQGAHPYEQYF. The CDR3, as DNA: TGTGCCAGCAGCCAATACATTCAGGGGGCGCATCCCTACGAGCAGTACTTC. Together with reference TRBV14 and TRBJ2-7, the CDR3 gives the full variable domain: EAGVTQFPSHSVIEKGQTVTLRCDPISGHDNLYWYRRVMGKEIKFLLHFVKESKQDESGMPNNRFLAERTGGTYSTLKVQPAELEDSGVYFCASSQYIQGAHPYEQYFGPGTRLTVT.

This clonotype was seen a few times. The chain recombines TRBV5-4 with TRBJ2-7; 9 bases align to TRBD2. The ends lost 7 bases at V and 2 bases at J; junction bases unmatched: 13. In germline, CDR1 is SGHNT, CDR2 YYREEE (reference sequence). The CDR3 is 16 residues long. This chain's CDR3 is CASQVGSSSGAYEQYF. The CDR3 bases are TGTGCCAGCCAGGTCGGCTCCTCTAGCGGGGCCTACGAGCAGTACTTC.

This clonotype was observed at least ten times. The chain employs TRBV24-1 and TRBJ2-1; 8 bases map to TRBD2. Trimming cost V 2 bases and J 1 base; bases outside gene matches: 3. Germline CDR1 and CDR2: KGHDR and SFDVKD. The CDR3 spans 16 residues. The CDR3 DNA sequence: TGTGCCACCAGTGATTATAGCGGGGAATCCTACAATGAGCAGTTCTTC. As protein: CATSDYSGESYNEQFF.

CDR3 sequence reads: CATSDGPRETQYF. The CDR3 DNA reads as TGTGCCACCAGTGATGGCCCAAGGGAGACCCAGTACTTC. The chain links TRBV24-1 to TRBJ2-5, with D unresolved. The length of the CDR3 is 13 residues. Germline CDR1 is KGHDR and CDR2 is SFDVKD. Trimming took off 3 bases at V and 5 bases at J, with 9 bases between the two ends.

This chain joins TRBV2 and TRBJ2-1; 10 positions match TRBD1. Germline trimming cut 6 bases from V and 7 bases from J; bases unmatched to any gene: 9. Germline CDR1 and CDR2: SNHLY and FYNNEI. The length of the CDR3 is 15 residues. The CDR3 sequence is CASSLDRGPSNEQFF. CDR3 nucleotides: TGTGCCAGCAGCCTAGACAGGGGGCCCTCTAATGAGCAGTTCTTC.

This clonotype occurred a few times. The V call is TRBV13, the J call TRBJ1-4; D not certain. V gave up 0 bases and J gave up 10 bases, with 6 bases separating them. The CDR3 contains 12 residues. Per the germline V gene, CDR1 is PRHDT and CDR2 is FYEKMQ (reference sequence). The CDR3 bases are TGTGCCAGCAGCTTAGGTCGTGGAAAACTGTTTTTT. This gives the protein CASSLGRGKLFF.

This clonotype was counted between two and nine times. CDR3 in DNA: TGCAGTGCTAGTCCGACAGGGTGGAATGAGAATGGCTACACCTTC. It specifies CSASPTGWNENGYTF. The chain is built from TRBV20-1 and TRBJ1-2, with 7 positions matching TRBD1. From germline, CDR1 is DFQATT and CDR2 SNEGSKA (reference sequence). The CDR3 has 15 amino acids. V trimming: 3 bases; J trimming: 6 bases; junction bases outside the gene matches: 13.

This clonotype was picked up many times. The chain links TRBV10-3 to TRBJ1-6, with a possible D match to TRBD1 (6 bases). V was shortened by 7 bases and J by 5 bases, with 15 bases between the two germline ends. Germline V gene lookup returns CDR1 ENHRY and CDR2 SYGVKD. CDR3 length: 15 amino acids. CDR3 region: CAINSGQLHNSPLHF. DNA of the CDR3: TGTGCCATCAATTCGGGACAACTGCATAATTCACCCCTCCACTTT.

The V call is TRBV29-1, the J call TRBJ2-5, with 7 bases aligning to TRBD1. The V and J ends lost 4 bases and 5 bases, in that order; junction bases with no gene match: 7. Germline CDR1 and CDR2: SQVTM and ANQGSEA. The CDR3 length is 13 residues. DNA for the CDR3: TGCAGCGTTGGGGACAGTCCCAGGGAGACCCAGTACTTC. Translated, it gives CSVGDSPRETQYF.

The rearrangement joins TRBV28 to TRBJ2-7, with D perhaps matching TRBD2 (6 bases). CDR1 is MDHEN, CDR2 SYDVKM, per germline. Trimming shortened V by 6 bases and J by 5 bases, and 23 bases separated the two germline ends. The length of the CDR3 is 16 residues. Here the CDR3 reads CASRSSWGEWGNEQYF. The CDR3 DNA is TGTGCCAGCAGATCTTCTTGGGGGGAGTGGGGCAACGAGCAGTACTTC.

The chain couples TRBV7-9 to TRBJ2-1; D is undetermined. The CDR3 length is 11 residues. The V end was cut by 5 bases, the J end by 9 bases, with 8 bases between. Germline CDR1 and CDR2: SEHNR and FQNEAQ (reference sequence). CDR3 in amino acids: CASSPQSEQFF. The CDR3 region has the DNA TGTGCCAGCAGCCCCCAGAGTGAGCAGTTCTTC.

This chain connects TRBV5-1 to TRBJ2-7; 11 bases map to TRBD1. This CDR3 is 15 amino acids long. The germline V gene encodes CDR1 SGHRS and CDR2 YFSETQ. With 4 bases clipped from V and 3 bases from J, the junction kept 6 bases outside the gene matches. CDR3 protein: CASSKDRGRGYEQYF. The CDR3 DNA reads TGCGCCAGCAGCAAGGACAGGGGGCGAGGCTACGAGCAGTACTTC.

This clonotype was counted only a few times. In DNA, the CDR3 is TGCGCCAGCAGCCTTAGCGGGGATCTTAACAATGAGCAGTTCTTC. Its translation is CASSLSGDLNNEQFF. This sequence joins TRBV5-1 and TRBJ2-1; 8 bases fit TRBD2. This CDR3 is built from 15 residues. Germline CDR1 SGHRS, CDR2 YFSETQ. With 4 bases clipped from V and 5 bases from J, the junction kept 8 bases outside the gene matches.

V is TRBV2 and J is TRBJ2-1; no firm D call. The V gene's germline CDR1 is SNHLY and CDR2 FYNNEI. V lost 10 bases, J lost 0 bases, and 13 bases lay in between. This CDR3 has 14 amino acids. The CDR3 region has the DNA TGTGCCATTCAACACCGGAGCTCCTACAATGAGCAGTTCTTC. The encoded protein is CAIQHRSSYNEQFF.

This clonotype was seen a few times. The V call is TRBV21-1, the J call TRBJ2-3; the DNA was not used to check the table's D call, TRBD2. TRBV21-1 is designated a pseudogene. The CDR3 contains 14 residues. The CDR3 here is CASTPKGRTDTQYF. CDR3 in DNA: TGTGCCAGCACTCCAAAAGGGCGCACAGATACGCAGTATTTT.